One T cell receptor beta chain is described in this entry. The antigen remains undetermined. Trimming removed 4 bases at V and 1 base at J, with 15 bases between. CDR3 length equals 16 residues. In germline, CDR1 is SGDLS, CDR2 YYNGEE. Profiling relied on immunoSEQ multiplex PCR, and the TCRdb table lists in-frame clones only, not all of them. The sample lists about 72,000 clones, 70% to 85% occurring once. The sample is drawn from a study of early stage breast cancer tumors. The study, taken as a whole, reports: Commonly generated sequences made up most enriched TCRB sequences shared between patients.

The chain carries TRBV9 and TRBJ1-3; D might be TRBD1 (5 bases). Sequencing was performed on blood. The source is a person between 60 and 70 years old with breast cancer. The CDR3 nucleotides read TGTGCCAGCAGCACCACGGACACGCAGTCTGGAAACACCATATATTTT. Its translation is CASSTTDTQSGNTIYF.